The TCR beta chain under discussion was sequenced for a study of T cell responses to AZD1222 COVID-19 vaccine. With 4 bases clipped from V and 2 bases from J, the junction kept 8 bases outside the gene matches. The length of the CDR3 is 16 residues. The germline V gene encodes CDR1 SGHVS and CDR2 FQNEAQ. Here immunoSEQ multiplex PCR was the method, and the copy in TCRdb shows in-frame clones only, minus some. The sample has some 150,000 clones, over 80% seen once. Sequencing used peripheral blood, obtained 28 days after the second AZD1222 dose. The clonotype was recovered from an adult who received the AZD1222 COVID-19 vaccine. J is TRBJ2-7 and V is TRBV7-8, with 10 bases lining up with TRBD2. The CDR3 protein is CASSSLAGDLTYEQYF. The CDR3 nucleotides are TGTGCCAGCAGCTCCCTAGCGGGAGATCTTACCTACGAGCAGTACTTC.